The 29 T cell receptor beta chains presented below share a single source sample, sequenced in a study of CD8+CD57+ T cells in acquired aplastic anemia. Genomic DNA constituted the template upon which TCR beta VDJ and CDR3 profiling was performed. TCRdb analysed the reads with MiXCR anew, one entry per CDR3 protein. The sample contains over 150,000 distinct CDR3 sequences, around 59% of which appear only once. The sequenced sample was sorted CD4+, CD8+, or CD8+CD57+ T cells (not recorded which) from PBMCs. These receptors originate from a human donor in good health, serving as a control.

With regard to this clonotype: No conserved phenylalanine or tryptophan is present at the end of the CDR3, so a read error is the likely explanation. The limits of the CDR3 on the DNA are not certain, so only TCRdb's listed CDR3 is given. CDR3 in amino acids: CASSLAVAG. The rearrangement links TRBV7-6 to TRBJ2-1; TRBD2, the D gene given by the table, was not confirmed from the DNA. The CDR3 spans 9 amino acids, including both terminal residues. CDR1 SGHVS and CDR2 FNYEAQ come from the germline V gene.

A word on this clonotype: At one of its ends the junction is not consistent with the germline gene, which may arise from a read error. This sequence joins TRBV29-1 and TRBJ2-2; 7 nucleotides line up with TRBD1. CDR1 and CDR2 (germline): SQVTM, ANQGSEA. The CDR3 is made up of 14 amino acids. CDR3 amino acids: CSAVGQRNTGELFF. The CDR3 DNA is TGCAGCGCCGTGGGACAGAGGAACACCGGGGAGCTGTTTTTC.

The CDR3 coding sequence is TGTGCCAGTAGGGCGGGGGGAAACTATGGCTACACCTTC. Protein sequence: CASRAGGNYGYTF. The gene calls are TRBV19 and TRBJ1-2, with D possibly TRBD1 on 5 matching bases. CDR1 and CDR2 (germline): LNHDA, SQIVND (reference sequence). The CDR3 is made up of 13 amino acids. Deletions cut 6 bases from V and 2 bases from J, with 10 bases between.

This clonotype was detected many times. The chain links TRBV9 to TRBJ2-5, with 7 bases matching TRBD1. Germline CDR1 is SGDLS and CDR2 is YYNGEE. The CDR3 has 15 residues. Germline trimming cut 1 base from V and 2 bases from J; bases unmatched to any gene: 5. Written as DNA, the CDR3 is TGTGCCAGCAGCGTACGGACAGGTCCGCAAGAGACCCAGTACTTC. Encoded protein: CASSVRTGPQETQYF.

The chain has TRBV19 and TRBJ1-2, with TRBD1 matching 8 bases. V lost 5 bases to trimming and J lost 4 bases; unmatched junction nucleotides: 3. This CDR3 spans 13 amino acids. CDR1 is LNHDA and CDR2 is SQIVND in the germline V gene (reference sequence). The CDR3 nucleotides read TGTGCCAGTAGTGATACAGGGGGCTATGGCTACACCTTC. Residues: CASSDTGGYGYTF.

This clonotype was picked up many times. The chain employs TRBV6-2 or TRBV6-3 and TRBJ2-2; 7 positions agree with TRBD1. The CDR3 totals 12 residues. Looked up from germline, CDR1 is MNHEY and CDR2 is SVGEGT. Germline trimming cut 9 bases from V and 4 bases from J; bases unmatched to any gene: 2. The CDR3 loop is CARRQGTGELFF. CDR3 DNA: TGTGCCAGGAGACAGGGCACCGGGGAGCTGTTTTTT.

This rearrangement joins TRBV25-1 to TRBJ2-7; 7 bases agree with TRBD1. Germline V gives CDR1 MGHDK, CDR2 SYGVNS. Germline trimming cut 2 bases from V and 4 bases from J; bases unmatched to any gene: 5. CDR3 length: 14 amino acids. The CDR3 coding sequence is TGTGCCAGCAGTGAACCAGGGGGTGGGTACGAGCAGTACTTC. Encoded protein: CASSEPGGGYEQYF.

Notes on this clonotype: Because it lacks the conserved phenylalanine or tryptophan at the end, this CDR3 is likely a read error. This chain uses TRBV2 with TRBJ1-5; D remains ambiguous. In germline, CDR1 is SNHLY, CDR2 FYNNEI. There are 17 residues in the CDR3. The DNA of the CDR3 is TGTGCCAGCAGCGAACCCTCCCGATCTGGGCAAGACCAGCCACAGCATTCT. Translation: CASSEPSRSGQDQPQHS.

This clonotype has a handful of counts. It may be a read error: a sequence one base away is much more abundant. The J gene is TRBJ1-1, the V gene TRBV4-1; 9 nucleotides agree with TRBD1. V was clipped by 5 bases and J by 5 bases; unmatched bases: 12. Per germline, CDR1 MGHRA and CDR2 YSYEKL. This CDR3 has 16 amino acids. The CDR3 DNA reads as TGCGCCAGCAGCTTGGGACAGGGAAAAGGAGTTACTGAAGCTTTCTTT. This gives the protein CASSLGQGKGVTEAFF.

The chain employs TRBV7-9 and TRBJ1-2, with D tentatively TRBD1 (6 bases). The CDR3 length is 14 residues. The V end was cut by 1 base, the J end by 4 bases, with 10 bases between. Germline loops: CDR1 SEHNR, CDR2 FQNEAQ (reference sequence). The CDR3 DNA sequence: TGTGCCAGCAGCTTAGAGGGGGTAGTCTATGGCTACACCTTC. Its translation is CASSLEGVVYGYTF.

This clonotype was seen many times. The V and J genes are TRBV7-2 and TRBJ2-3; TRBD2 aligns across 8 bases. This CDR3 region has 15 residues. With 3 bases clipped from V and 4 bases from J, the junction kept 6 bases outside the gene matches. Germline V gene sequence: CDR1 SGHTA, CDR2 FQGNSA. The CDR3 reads CASSFGGAVPDTQYF. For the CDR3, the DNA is TGTGCCAGCAGCTTCGGGGGGGCGGTCCCAGATACGCAGTATTTT. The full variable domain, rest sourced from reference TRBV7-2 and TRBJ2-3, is GAGVSQSPSNKVTEKGKDVELRCDPISGHTALYWYRQSLGQGLEFLIYFQGNSAPDKSGLPSDRFSAERTGGSVSTLTIQRTQQEDSAVYLCASSFGGAVPDTQYFGPGTRLTVL.

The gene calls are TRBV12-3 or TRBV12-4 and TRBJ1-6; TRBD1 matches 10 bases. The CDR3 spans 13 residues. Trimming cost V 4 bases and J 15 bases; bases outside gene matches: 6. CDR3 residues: CASSSRDRGILHF. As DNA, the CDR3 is TGTGCCAGCAGTTCGCGGGACAGGGGAATCCTCCACTTT.

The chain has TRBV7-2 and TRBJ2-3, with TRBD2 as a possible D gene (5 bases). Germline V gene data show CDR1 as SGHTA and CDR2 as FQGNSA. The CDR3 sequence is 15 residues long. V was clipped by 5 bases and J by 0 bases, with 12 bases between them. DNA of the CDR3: TGTGCCAGCAGCGAATCACTAGTAAGCACAGATACGCAGTATTTT. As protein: CASSESLVSTDTQYF. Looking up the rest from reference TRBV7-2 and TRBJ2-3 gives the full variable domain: GAGVSQSPSNKVTEKGKDVELRCDPISGHTALYWYRQSLGQGLEFLIYFQGNSAPDKSGLPSDRFSAERTGGSVSTLTIQRTQQEDSAVYLCASSESLVSTDTQYFGPGTRLTVL.

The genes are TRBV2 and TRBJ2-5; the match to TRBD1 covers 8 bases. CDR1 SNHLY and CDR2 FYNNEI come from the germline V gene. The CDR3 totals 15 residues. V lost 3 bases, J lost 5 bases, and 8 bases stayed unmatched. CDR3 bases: TGTGCCAGCAGTGAGAGGGACAGGTGGTGGGAGACCCAGTACTTC. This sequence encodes CASSERDRWWETQYF. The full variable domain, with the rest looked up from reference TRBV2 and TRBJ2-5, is EPEVTQTPSHQVTQMGQEVILRCVPISNHLYFYWYRQILGQKVEFLVSFYNNEISEKSEIFDDQFSVERPDGSNFTLKIRSTKLEDSAMYFCASSERDRWWETQYFGPGTRLLVL.

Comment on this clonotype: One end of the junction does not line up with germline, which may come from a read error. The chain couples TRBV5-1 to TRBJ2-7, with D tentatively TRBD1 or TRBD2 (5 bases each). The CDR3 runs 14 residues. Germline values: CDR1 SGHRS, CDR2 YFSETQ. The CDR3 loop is CASSLGTPSYEQYF. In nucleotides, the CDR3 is TGTGCCAGCAGCTTAGGGACGCCCTCCTACGAGCAGTACTTC.

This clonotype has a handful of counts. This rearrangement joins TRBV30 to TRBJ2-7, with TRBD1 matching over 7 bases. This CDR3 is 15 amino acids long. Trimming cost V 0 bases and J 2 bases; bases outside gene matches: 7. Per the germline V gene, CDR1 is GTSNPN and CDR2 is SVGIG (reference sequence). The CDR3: CAWSVGDSRPYEQYF. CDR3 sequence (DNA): TGTGCCTGGAGTGTAGGGGACAGTCGTCCCTACGAGCAGTACTTC.

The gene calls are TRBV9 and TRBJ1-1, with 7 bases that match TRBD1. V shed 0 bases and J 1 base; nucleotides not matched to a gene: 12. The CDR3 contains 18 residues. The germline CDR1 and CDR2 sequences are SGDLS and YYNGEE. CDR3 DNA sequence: TGTGCCAGCAGCGTAGCCGTACGACAGGGCGTTGAGAACACTGAAGCTTTCTTT. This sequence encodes CASSVAVRQGVENTEAFF. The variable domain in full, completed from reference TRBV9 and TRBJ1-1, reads DSGVTQTPKHLITATGQRVTLRCSPRSGDLSVYWYQQSLDQGLQFLIQYYNGEERAKGNILERFSAQQFPDLHSELNLSSLELGDSALYFCASSVAVRQGVENTEAFFGQGTRLTVV.

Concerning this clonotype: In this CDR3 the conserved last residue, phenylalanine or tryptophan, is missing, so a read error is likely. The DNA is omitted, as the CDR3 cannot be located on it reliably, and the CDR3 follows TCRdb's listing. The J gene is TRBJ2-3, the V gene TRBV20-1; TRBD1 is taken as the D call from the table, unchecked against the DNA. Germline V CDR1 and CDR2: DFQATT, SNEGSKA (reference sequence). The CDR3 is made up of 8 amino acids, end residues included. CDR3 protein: CSARAPRT.

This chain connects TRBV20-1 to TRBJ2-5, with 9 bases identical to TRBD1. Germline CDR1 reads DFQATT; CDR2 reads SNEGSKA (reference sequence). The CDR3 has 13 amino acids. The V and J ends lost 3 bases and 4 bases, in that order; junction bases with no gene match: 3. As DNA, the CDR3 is TGCAGTGCTAGGAGGACAGGGGTAGAGACCCAGTACTTC. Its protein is CSARRTGVETQYF.

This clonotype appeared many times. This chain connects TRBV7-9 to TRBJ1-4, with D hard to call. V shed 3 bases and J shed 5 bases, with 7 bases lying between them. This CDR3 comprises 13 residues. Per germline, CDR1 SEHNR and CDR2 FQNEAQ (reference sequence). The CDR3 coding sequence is TGTGCCAGCAGCTTTGGACGAAATGAAAAACTGTTTTTT. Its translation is CASSFGRNEKLFF.

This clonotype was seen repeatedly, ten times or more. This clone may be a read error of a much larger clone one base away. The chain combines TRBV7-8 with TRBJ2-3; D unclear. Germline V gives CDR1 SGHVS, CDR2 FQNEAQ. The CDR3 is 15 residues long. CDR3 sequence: CASSLPGPQEDTRYF. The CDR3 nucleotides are TGTGCCAGCAGCTTGCCGGGTCCACAAGAGGATACGCGGTATTTT. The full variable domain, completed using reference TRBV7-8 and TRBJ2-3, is GAGVSQSPRYKVAKRGQDVALRCDPISGHVSLFWYQQALGQGPEFLTYFQNEAQLDKSGLPSDRFFAERPEGSVSTLKIQRTQQEDSAVYLCASSLPGPQEDTRYFGPGTRLTVL.

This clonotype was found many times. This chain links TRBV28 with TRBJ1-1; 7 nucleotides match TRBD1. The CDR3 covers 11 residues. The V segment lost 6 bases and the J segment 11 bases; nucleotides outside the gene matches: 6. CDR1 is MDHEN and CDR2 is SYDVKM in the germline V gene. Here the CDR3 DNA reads TGTGCCAGCAGGGGACAGTTGTCGGCTTTCTTT. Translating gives CASRGQLSAFF.

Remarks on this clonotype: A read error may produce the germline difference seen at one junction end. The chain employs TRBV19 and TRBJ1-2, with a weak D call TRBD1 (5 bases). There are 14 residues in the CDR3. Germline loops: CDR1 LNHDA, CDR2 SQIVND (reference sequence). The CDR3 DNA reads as TGTGCCAGTAGTATCATGTCGGGGGACTACGGCTACACCTTC. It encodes CASSIMSGDYGYTF. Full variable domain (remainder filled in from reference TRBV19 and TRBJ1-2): DGGITQSPKYLFRKEGQNVTLSCEQNLNHDAMYWYRQDPGQGLRLIYYSQIVNDFQKGDIAEGYSVSREKKESFPLTVTSAQKNPTAFYLCASSIMSGDYGYTFGSGTRLTVV.

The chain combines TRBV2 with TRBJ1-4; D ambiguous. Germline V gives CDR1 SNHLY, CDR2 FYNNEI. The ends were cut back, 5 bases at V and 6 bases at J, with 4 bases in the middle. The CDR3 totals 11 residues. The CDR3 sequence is CASSFHEKLFF. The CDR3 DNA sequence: TGTGCCAGCAGTTTCCATGAAAAACTGTTTTTT.

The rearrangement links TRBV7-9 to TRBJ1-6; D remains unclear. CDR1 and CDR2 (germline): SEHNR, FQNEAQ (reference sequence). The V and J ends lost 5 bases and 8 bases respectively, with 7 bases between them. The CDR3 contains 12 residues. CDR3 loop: CASSPEDSPLHF. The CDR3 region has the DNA TGTGCCAGCAGCCCCGAGGATTCACCCCTCCACTTT.

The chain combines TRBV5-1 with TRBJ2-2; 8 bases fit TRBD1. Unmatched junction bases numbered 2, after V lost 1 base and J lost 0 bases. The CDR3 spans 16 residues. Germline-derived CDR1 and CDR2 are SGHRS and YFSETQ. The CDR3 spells CASSLRTGSNTGELFF. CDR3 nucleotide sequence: TGCGCCAGCAGCTTGAGGACAGGGTCGAACACCGGGGAGCTGTTTTTT.

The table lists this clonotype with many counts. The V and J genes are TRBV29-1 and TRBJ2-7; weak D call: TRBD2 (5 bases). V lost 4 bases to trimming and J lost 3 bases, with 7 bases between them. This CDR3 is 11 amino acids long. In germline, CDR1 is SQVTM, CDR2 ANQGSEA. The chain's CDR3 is CSVGENYEQYF. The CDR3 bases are TGCAGCGTTGGGGAGAACTACGAGCAGTACTTC.

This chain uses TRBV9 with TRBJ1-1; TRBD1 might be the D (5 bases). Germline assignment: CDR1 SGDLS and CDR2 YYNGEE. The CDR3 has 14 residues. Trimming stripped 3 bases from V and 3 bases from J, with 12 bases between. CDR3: CASSAVRVDTEAFF. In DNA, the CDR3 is TGTGCCAGCAGCGCGGTCAGGGTTGACACTGAAGCTTTCTTT.

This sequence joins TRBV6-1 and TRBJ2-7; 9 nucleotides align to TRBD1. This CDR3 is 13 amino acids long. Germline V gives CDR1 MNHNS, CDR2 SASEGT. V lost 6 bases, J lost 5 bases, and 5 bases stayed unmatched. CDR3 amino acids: CASREQGAHEQYF. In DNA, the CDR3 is TGTGCCAGCAGAGAACAGGGGGCACACGAGCAGTACTTC.